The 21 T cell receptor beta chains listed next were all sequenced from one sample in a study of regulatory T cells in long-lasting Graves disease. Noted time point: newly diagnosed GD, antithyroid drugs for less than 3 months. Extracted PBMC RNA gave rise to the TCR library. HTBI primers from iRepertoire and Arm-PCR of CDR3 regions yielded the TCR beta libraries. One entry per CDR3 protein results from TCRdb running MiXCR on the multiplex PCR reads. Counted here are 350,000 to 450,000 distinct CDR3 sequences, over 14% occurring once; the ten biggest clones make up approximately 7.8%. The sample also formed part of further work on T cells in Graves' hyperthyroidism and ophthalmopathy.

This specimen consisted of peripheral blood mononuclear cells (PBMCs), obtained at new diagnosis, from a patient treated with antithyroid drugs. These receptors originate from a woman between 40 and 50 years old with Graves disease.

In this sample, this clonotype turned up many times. The CDR3 here is CASSRLAADEQFF. DNA of the CDR3: TGTGCCAGCTCGCGACTAGCGGCCGATGAGCAGTTCTTC. The V call is TRBV18, the J call TRBJ2-1; TRBD2 matches at 9 bases. The CDR3 is made up of 13 amino acids. Per the germline V gene, CDR1 is KGHSH and CDR2 is LQKENI. After removal of 6 bases from V and 8 bases from J, the junction contained 5 bases not matched to a gene. Full variable domain (missing parts from reference TRBV18 and TRBJ2-1): NAGVMQNPRHLVRRRGQEARLRCSPMKGHSHVYWYRQLPEEGLKFMVYLQKENIIDESGMPKERFSAEFPKEGPSILRIQQVVRGDSAAYFCASSRLAADEQFFGPGTRLTVL.

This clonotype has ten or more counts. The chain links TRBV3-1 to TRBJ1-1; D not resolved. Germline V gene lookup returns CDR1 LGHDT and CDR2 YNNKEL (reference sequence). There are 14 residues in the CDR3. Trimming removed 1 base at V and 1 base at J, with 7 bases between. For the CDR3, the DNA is TGTGCCAGCAGCCAAGCGCGACAGAACACTGAAGCTTTCTTT. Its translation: CASSQARQNTEAFF.

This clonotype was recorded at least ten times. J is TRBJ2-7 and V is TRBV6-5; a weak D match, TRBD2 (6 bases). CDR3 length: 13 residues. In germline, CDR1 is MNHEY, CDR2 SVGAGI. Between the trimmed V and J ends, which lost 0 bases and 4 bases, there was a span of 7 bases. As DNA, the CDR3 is TGTGCCAGCAGTTACTCCGGGAGATACGAGCAGTACTTC. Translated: CASSYSGRYEQYF.

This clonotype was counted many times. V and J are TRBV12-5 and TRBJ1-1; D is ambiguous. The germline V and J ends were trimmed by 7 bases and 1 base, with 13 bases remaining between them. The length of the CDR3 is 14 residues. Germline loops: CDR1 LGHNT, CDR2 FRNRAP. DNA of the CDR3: TGTGCTAGTGCCTCCGCGGTCCCGAACACTGAAGCTTTCTTT. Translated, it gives CASASAVPNTEAFF.

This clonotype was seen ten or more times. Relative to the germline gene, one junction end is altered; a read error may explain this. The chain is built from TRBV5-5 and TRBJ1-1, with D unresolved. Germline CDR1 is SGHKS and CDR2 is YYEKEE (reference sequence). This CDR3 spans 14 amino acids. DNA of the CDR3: TGTGCCAGCAGGTTGGGGTTGGCAGGCACTGAAGCTTTCTTT. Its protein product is CASRLGLAGTEAFF. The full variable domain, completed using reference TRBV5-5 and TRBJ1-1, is DAGVTQSPTHLIKTRGQQVTLRCSPISGHKSVSWYQQVLGQGPQFIFQYYEKEERGRGNFPDRFSARQFPNYSSELNVNALLLGDSALYLCASRLGLAGTEAFFGQGTRLTVV.

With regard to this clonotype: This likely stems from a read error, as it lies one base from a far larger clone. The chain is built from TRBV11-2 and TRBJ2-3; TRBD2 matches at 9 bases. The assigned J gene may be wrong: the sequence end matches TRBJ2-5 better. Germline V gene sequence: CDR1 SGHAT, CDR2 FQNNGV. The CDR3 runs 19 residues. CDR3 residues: CASGPFPLAGRMVTETQYF. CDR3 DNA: TGTGCCAGCGGTCCCTTCCCTCTAGCGGGACGCATGGTGACAGAGACCCAGTACTTC.

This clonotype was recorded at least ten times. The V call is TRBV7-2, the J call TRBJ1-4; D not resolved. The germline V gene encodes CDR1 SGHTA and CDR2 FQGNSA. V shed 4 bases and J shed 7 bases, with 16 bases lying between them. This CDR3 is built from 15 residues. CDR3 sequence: CASSSDPILGEKLFF. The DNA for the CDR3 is TGTGCCAGCAGCTCGGACCCAATACTAGGTGAAAAACTGTTTTTT.

The CDR3 loop is CSARDRIGSPGTEAFF. CDR3 coding DNA: TGCAGTGCTAGAGATCGGATAGGGAGTCCGGGCACTGAAGCTTTCTTT. The chain joins TRBV20-1 to TRBJ1-1; D uncertain. This CDR3 comprises 16 residues. Germline assignment: CDR1 DFQATT and CDR2 SNEGSKA (reference sequence). V lost 0 bases, J lost 4 bases, and 18 bases lay in between.

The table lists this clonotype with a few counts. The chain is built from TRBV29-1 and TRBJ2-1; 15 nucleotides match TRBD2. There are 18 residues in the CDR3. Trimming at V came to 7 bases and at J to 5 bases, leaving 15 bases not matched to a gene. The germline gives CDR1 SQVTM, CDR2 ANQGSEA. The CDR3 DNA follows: TGCAGCGGGGGACGGACTAGCGGGAGGGTAGGAAGAAACAATGAGCAGTTCTTC. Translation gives CSGGRTSGRVGRNNEQFF.

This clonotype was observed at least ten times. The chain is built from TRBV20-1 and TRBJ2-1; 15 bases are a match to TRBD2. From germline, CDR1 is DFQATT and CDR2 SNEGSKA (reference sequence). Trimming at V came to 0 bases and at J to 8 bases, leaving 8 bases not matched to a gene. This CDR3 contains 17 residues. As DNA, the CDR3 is TGCAGTGCTAGAGATCCTAGGACTAGCGGGAGGGCCGATGAGCAGTTCTTC. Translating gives CSARDPRTSGRADEQFF.

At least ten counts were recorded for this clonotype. CDR3 sequence: CSAEAGGPGETQYF. CDR3 DNA: TGCAGTGCTGAAGCGGGAGGGCCGGGGGAGACCCAGTACTTC. This chain connects TRBV20-1 to TRBJ2-5, with 10 bases identical to TRBD2. J lost 5 bases, V lost 5 bases, and 8 bases had no gene match. This CDR3 region has 14 residues. Germline CDR1 and CDR2: DFQATT and SNEGSKA (reference sequence).

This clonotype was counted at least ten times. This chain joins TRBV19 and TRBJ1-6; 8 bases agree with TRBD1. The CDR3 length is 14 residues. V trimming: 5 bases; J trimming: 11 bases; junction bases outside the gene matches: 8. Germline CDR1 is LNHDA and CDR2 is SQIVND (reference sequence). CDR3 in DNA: TGTGCCAGTAGTGACAGGGGTCGGAATCCACCCCTCCACTTT. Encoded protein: CASSDRGRNPPLHF. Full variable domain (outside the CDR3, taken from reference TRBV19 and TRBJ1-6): DGGITQSPKYLFRKEGQNVTLSCEQNLNHDAMYWYRQDPGQGLRLIYYSQIVNDFQKGDIAEGYSVSREKKESFPLTVTSAQKNPTAFYLCASSDRGRNPPLHFGNGTRLTVT.

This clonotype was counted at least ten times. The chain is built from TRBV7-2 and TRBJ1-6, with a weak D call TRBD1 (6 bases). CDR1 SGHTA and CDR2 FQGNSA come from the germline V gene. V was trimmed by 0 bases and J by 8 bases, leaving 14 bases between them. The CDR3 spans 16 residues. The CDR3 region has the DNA TGTGCCAGCAGCTTAGCGTCTGGGGGCGTTCATTCACCCCTCCACTTT. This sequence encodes CASSLASGGVHSPLHF.

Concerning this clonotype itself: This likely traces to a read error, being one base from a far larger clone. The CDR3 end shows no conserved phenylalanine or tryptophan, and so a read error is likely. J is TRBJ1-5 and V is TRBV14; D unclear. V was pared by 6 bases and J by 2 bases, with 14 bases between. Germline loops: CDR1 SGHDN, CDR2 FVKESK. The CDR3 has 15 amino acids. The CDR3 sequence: CASSPFESGNQPQHI. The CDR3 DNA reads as TGTGCCAGCAGTCCCTTTGAAAGCGGCAATCAGCCCCAGCATATT.

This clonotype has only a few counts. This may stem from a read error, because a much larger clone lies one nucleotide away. CDR3 region: CASSPPSGRAQETQYF. CDR3 nucleotide sequence: TGTGCCAGCTCACCTCCGTCGGGACGAGCCCAAGAGACCCAGTACTTC. The chain couples TRBV18 to TRBJ2-5; D tentatively reads TRBD1 or TRBD2 (5 bases each). The CDR3 contains 16 residues. Trimming stripped 3 bases from V and 1 base from J, with 15 bases between. Germline V gene data show CDR1 as KGHSH and CDR2 as LQKENI. Full variable domain (remainder filled in from reference TRBV18 and TRBJ2-5): NAGVMQNPRHLVRRRGQEARLRCSPMKGHSHVYWYRQLPEEGLKFMVYLQKENIIDESGMPKERFSAEFPKEGPSILRIQQVVRGDSAAYFCASSPPSGRAQETQYFGPGTRLLVL.

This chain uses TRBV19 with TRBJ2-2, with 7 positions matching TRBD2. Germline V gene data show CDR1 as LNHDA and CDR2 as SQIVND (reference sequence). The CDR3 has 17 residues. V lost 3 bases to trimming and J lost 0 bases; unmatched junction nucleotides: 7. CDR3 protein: CASSIFQAGPNTGELFF. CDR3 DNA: TGTGCCAGTAGTATTTTTCAAGCGGGGCCGAACACCGGGGAGCTGTTTTTT. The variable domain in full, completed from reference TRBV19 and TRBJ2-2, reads DGGITQSPKYLFRKEGQNVTLSCEQNLNHDAMYWYRQDPGQGLRLIYYSQIVNDFQKGDIAEGYSVSREKKESFPLTVTSAQKNPTAFYLCASSIFQAGPNTGELFFGEGSRLTVL.

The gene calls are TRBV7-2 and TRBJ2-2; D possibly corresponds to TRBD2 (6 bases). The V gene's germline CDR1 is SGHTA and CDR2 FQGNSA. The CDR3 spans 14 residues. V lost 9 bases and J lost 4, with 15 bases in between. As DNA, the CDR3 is TGTGCCAGACGGGGGACCCCGGGCACCGGGGAGCTGTTTTTT. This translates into CARRGTPGTGELFF.

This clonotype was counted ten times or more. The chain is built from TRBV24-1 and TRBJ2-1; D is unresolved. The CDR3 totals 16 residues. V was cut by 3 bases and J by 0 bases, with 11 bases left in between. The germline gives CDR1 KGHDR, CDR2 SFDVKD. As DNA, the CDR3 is TGTGCCACCAGTGATGTCGTGAGAAGCTCCTACAATGAGCAGTTCTTC. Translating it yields CATSDVVRSSYNEQFF.

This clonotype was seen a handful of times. The CDR3 bases are TGTGCCACCAGTGATTCTAGCGGGAGCGGAGAGACCCAGTACTTC. Translation: CATSDSSGSGETQYF. This chain joins TRBV24-1 and TRBJ2-5, with TRBD2 identical over 10 bases. The CDR3 extends over 15 amino acids. After removal of 2 bases from V and 4 bases from J, the junction contained 3 bases not matched to a gene. The germline CDR1 and CDR2 sequences are KGHDR and SFDVKD.

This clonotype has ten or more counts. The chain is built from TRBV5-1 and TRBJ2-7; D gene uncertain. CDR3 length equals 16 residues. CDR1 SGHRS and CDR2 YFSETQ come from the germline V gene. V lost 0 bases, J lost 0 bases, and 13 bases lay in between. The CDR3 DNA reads TGCGCCAGCAGCTTGGACTTTAAGCTTATCTCCTACGAGCAGTACTTC. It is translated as CASSLDFKLISYEQYF.

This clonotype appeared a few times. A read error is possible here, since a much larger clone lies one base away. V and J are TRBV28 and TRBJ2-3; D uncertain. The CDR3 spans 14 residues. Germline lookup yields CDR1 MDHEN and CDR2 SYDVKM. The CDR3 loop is CASSLGSSRDAQYF. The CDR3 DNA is TGTGCCAGCAGTTTAGGGTCCAGCCGAGATGCGCAGTATTTT. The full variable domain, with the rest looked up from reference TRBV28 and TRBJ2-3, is DVKVTQSSRYLVKRTGEKVFLECVQDMDHENMFWYRQDPGLGLRLIYFSYDVKMKEKGDIPEGYSVSREKKERFSLILESASTNQTSMYLCASSLGSSRDAQYFGPGTRLTVL.